This T cell receptor (beta chain) appears in the sequencing data of a study of T-cell reconstitution after alpha-beta-depleted transplantation in children. The library targeted TCRbeta and was prepared with unique molecular identifiers. TCRdb processed the PCR reads anew with MiXCR; each CDR3 protein has one entry. Here the sample spans approximately 350,000 distinct CDR3 sequences, about 9.4% being singletons. The CDR3 is 13 residues long. CDR1 is MNHEY, CDR2 SMNVEV, per germline (reference sequence). Trimming took off 6 bases at V and 4 bases at J, with 10 bases between the two ends. J is TRBJ1-5 and V is TRBV27; no reliable D call. Here the sequenced sample was PBMCs from the stem cell graft donor, taken from the stem cell graft. The sequence was collected from a human donor who donated a stem cell graft to a child with acute lymphoblastic leukemia. CDR3 protein: CASSPEENQPQHF. The CDR3, as DNA: TGTGCCAGCAGCCCTGAGGAGAATCAGCCCCAGCATTTT.